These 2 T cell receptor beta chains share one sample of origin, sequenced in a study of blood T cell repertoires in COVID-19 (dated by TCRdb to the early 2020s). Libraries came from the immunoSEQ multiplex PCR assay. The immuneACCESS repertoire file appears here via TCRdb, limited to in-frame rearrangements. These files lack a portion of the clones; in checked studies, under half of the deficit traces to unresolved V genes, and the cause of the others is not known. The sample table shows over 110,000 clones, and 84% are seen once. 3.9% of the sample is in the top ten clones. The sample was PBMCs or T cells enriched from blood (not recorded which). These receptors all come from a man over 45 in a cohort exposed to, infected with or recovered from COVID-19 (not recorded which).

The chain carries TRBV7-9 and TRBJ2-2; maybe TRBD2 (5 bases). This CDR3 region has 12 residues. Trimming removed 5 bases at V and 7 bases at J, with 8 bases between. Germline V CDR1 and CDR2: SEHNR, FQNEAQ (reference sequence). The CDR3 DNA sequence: TGTGCCAGCAGCCTGGAGGTCGGGGAGCTGTTTTTT. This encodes CASSLEVGELFF. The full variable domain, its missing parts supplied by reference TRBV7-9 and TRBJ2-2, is DTGVSQNPRHKITKRGQNVTFRCDPISEHNRLYWYRQTLGQGPEFLTYFQNEAQLEKSRLLSDRFSAERPKGSFSTLEIQRTEQGDSAMYLCASSLEVGELFFGEGSRLTVL.

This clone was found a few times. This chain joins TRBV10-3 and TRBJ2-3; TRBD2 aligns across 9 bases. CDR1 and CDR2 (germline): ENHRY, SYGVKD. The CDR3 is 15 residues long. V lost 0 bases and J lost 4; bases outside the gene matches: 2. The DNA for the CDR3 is TGTGCCATCAGTGAGTCCAGCGGGAGGCCAGATACGCAGTATTTT. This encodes CAISESSGRPDTQYF.